These 29 T cell receptor beta chains came from one sample sequenced in a study of T cells in Graves' hyperthyroidism and ophthalmopathy (dated by TCRdb to the late 2010s). The library was produced with multiplex PCR. The instrument was an Illumina HiSeq 2000. Amplification of TCR beta CDR3 regions was carried out from RNA transcripts. The first round of RT-PCR for the TCR CDR3 was performed with the HTBI primer set and the Qiagen OneStep RT-PCR kit. The public sequencing data were trimmed at Q25 with fastp and processed into clonotypes with MiXCR by TCRdb, which kept only in-frame beta chains. Each entry merges the rows of one CDR3 protein and shows their most common DNA and genes. This sample comprises 500,000 or so distinct CDR3 sequences, 15% to 20% of them detected only once. The ten largest clones take up 17% of the sample. Specimen: blood. All receptors come from a young woman with Graves' ophthalmopathy.

This chain joins TRBV20-1 and TRBJ1-2, with TRBD1 identical over 8 bases. The CDR3 is 15 amino acids. With 0 bases clipped from V and 2 bases from J, the junction kept 5 bases outside the gene matches. CDR1 is DFQATT and CDR2 is SNEGSKA in the germline V gene (reference sequence). CDR3 sequence: CSARDQRTGNYGYTF. The CDR3 region has the DNA TGCAGTGCTAGAGATCAGCGGACAGGGAACTATGGCTACACCTTC.

This clonotype has ten or more counts. The rearrangement uses TRBV12-3 or TRBV12-4 and TRBJ2-5, with 10 bases aligning to TRBD1. V dropped 6 bases and J dropped 5; count of bases not matched to a gene: 12. The CDR3 consists of 16 residues. The CDR3 sequence: CASRATGQGNRETQYF. The DNA for the CDR3 is TGTGCCAGCAGAGCTACGGGACAGGGGAACAGGGAGACCCAGTACTTC.

This chain joins TRBV20-1 and TRBJ2-1; 9 bases match TRBD2. The CDR3 spans 15 residues. The germline V gene has CDR1 DFQATT and CDR2 SNEGSKA (reference sequence). With V trimmed by 3 bases and J by 6 bases, 9 bases remained unmatched. The CDR3 nucleotides are TGCAGTGCTAGTTCAGGTCTAGCGGGGCCCAATGAGCAGTTCTTC. Its translation is CSASSGLAGPNEQFF.

This clonotype was counted at least ten times. This chain joins TRBV7-2 and TRBJ2-3; 7 nucleotides align to TRBD2. The CDR3 consists of 16 residues. The germline V gene encodes CDR1 SGHTA and CDR2 FQGNSA. The ends lost 5 bases at V and 0 bases at J; junction bases unmatched: 8. This CDR3 reads CASSARLAGSTDTQYF. The CDR3, as DNA: TGTGCCAGCAGCGCCCGACTAGCTGGAAGCACAGATACGCAGTATTTT.

CDR3 sequence reads: CATSKGTWNTGELFF. The CDR3, as DNA: TGTGCCACCAGCAAGGGGACTTGGAACACCGGGGAGCTGTTTTTT. The V call is TRBV15, the J call TRBJ2-2, with D perhaps TRBD2 (6 bases). There are 15 residues in the CDR3. Per germline, CDR1 LNHNV and CDR2 YYDKDF (reference sequence). V was clipped by 4 bases and J by 1 base, with 10 bases between them.

This clonotype has a handful of counts. The chain recombines TRBV6-4 with TRBJ1-1; maybe TRBD1 (5 bases). Germline V gene data show CDR1 as MRHNA and CDR2 as SNTAGT. V was pared by 7 bases and J by 1 base, with 16 bases between. The length of the CDR3 is 15 residues. In nucleotides, the CDR3 is TGTGCCAGCAAGATGATTGGGGCGCAGAACACTGAAGCTTTCTTT. It codes for CASKMIGAQNTEAFF.

This clonotype was seen only a few times. CDR3 region: CASSYTSHRGLAGANVLTF. DNA for the CDR3: TGTGCCAGCAGTTATACCAGCCACAGGGGGCTGGCTGGGGCCAACGTCCTGACTTTC. V is TRBV27 and J is TRBJ2-6; 9 positions agree with TRBD1. After removal of 4 bases from V and 2 bases from J, the junction contained 12 bases not matched to a gene. The CDR3 loop spans 19 amino acids. Germline CDR1 and CDR2: MNHEY and SMNVEV (reference sequence).

This clonotype was seen only a few times. The chain uses TRBV3-1 and TRBJ1-4, with no clear D. CDR1 is LGHDT and CDR2 is YNNKEL in the germline V gene (reference sequence). Trimming pared 2 bases from V and 0 bases from J, leaving 10 bases between. The CDR3 has 16 amino acids. CDR3 region: CASSQRDGATNEKLFF. The CDR3 DNA is TGTGCCAGCAGCCAACGCGACGGTGCAACTAATGAAAAACTGTTTTTT.

The chain employs TRBV20-1 and TRBJ2-5; D is uncertain. Germline-derived CDR1 and CDR2 are DFQATT and SNEGSKA (reference sequence). V gave up 0 bases and J gave up 5 bases, with 7 bases separating them. The CDR3 spans 12 residues. CDR3 sequence reads: CSARDSGETQYF. The CDR3 DNA is TGCAGTGCTAGAGATAGTGGGGAGACCCAGTACTTC.

The rearrangement links TRBV4-1 to TRBJ2-7, with 11 bases matching TRBD2. The ends lost 9 bases at V and 0 bases at J; junction bases unmatched: 1. The CDR3 spans 13 residues. Looked up from germline, CDR1 is MGHRA and CDR2 is YSYEKL. The CDR3: CASGTSGSYEQYF. The DNA for the CDR3 is TGCGCCAGTGGGACTAGCGGCTCCTACGAGCAGTACTTC.

This clonotype has at least ten counts. The chain uses TRBV3-1 and TRBJ2-1; no reliable D call. CDR1 and CDR2 from the germline V gene are LGHDT and YNNKEL (reference sequence). Trimming took off 0 bases at V and 2 bases at J, with 8 bases between the two ends. The CDR3 totals 15 residues. The CDR3 loop is CASSQDLGPYNEQFF. The CDR3 DNA reads as TGTGCCAGCAGCCAAGATCTGGGCCCCTACAATGAGCAGTTCTTC.

This clonotype was seen a few times. It may be a read error: a sequence one base away is much more abundant. The chain carries TRBV30 and TRBJ2-3, with 7 bases aligning to TRBD1. The germline V gene encodes CDR1 GTSNPN and CDR2 SVGIG (reference sequence). Germline trimming cut 4 bases from V and 4 bases from J; bases unmatched to any gene: 5. The CDR3 is made up of 13 amino acids. CDR3 DNA sequence: TGTGCCTGGAACTACAGGGGCGCAGATACGCAGTATTTT. Protein sequence: CAWNYRGADTQYF.

The rearrangement joins TRBV5-4 to TRBJ2-2; 8 nucleotides align to TRBD1. With V trimmed by 5 bases and J by 6 bases, 6 bases remained unmatched. CDR3 length equals 14 residues. Germline assignment: CDR1 SGHNT and CDR2 YYREEE (reference sequence). CDR3 sequence (DNA): TGTGCCAGCAGGATCAGGGGGCCAGCCGGGGAGCTGTTTTTT. It is translated as CASRIRGPAGELFF.

In this sample, this clonotype turned up many times. The chain carries TRBV6-2 or TRBV6-3 and TRBJ1-2, with D unclear. Trimming removed 6 bases at V and 4 bases at J, with 15 bases between. Per germline, CDR1 MNHEY and CDR2 SVGEGT. CDR3 length equals 14 residues. The CDR3 region is CASSQPAGVYGYTF. The CDR3 nucleotides read TGTGCCAGCAGCCAGCCGGCAGGCGTCTATGGCTACACCTTC.

The table lists this clonotype with many counts. V is TRBV7-6 and J is TRBJ2-1; a possible D gene is TRBD1 (7 bases). V was cut by 0 bases and J by 6 bases, with 12 bases left in between. Germline V gene lookup returns CDR1 SGHVS and CDR2 FNYEAQ. CDR3 length: 15 residues. The CDR3 is CASSLAEGALNEQFF. As DNA, the CDR3 is TGTGCCAGCAGCTTAGCGGAGGGGGCCCTCAATGAGCAGTTCTTC.

This clonotype was picked up a small number of times. This sequence joins TRBV27 and TRBJ2-2; 8 bases map to TRBD1. The CDR3 has 15 residues. Germline V gives CDR1 MNHEY, CDR2 SMNVEV (reference sequence). V lost 5 bases to trimming and J lost 7 bases; unmatched junction nucleotides: 9. CDR3 sequence (DNA): TGTGCCAGCAGTCCCCAGGGGGCCTTCATCGGGGAGCTGTTTTTT. Protein: CASSPQGAFIGELFF.

The chain carries TRBV9 and TRBJ2-7; TRBD1 matches 11 bases. The germline gives CDR1 SGDLS, CDR2 YYNGEE. The CDR3 loop spans 17 amino acids. Trimming at V came to 0 bases and at J to 3 bases, leaving 8 bases not matched to a gene. CDR3 region: CASSVALTGTGGYEQYF. Written as DNA, the CDR3 is TGTGCCAGCAGCGTAGCGCTTACCGGGACAGGGGGCTACGAGCAGTACTTC.

The sample holds many counts of this clonotype. The gene calls are TRBV30 and TRBJ2-1, with TRBD2 matching 10 bases. Trimming at V came to 4 bases and at J to 7 bases, leaving 4 bases not matched to a gene. Germline V gene data show CDR1 as GTSNPN and CDR2 as SVGIG (reference sequence). The CDR3 covers 13 residues. This CDR3 reads CAWTTGLANEQFF. Written as DNA, the CDR3 is TGTGCCTGGACCACGGGACTAGCGAATGAGCAGTTCTTC. Variable domain in full (rest from reference TRBV30 and TRBJ2-1): SQTIHQWPATLVQPVGSPLSLECTVEGTSNPNLYWYRQAAGRGLQLLFYSVGIGQISSEVPQNLSASRPQDRQFILSSKKLLLSDSGFYLCAWTTGLANEQFFGPGTRLTVL.

The V call is TRBV27, the J call TRBJ1-6; D is ambiguous. V lost 9 bases and J 0 bases, leaving 12 bases between the germline ends. The germline gives CDR1 MNHEY, CDR2 SMNVEV (reference sequence). This CDR3 spans 15 amino acids. In DNA form, the CDR3 reads TGTGCCAGACTACATCGGAGCTCCTATAATTCACCCCTCCACTTT. As protein: CARLHRSSYNSPLHF.

This clonotype was counted many times. V usage is TRBV28 and J usage is TRBJ2-1, with TRBD1 matching 8 bases. Germline values: CDR1 MDHEN, CDR2 SYDVKM. V lost 2 bases and J lost 7; bases outside the gene matches: 7. CDR3 length: 15 residues. CDR3 coding DNA: TGTGCCAGCAGTTTACGACAGGGGTTTGTTAATGAGCAGTTCTTC. This sequence encodes CASSLRQGFVNEQFF.

The rearrangement joins TRBV9 to TRBJ2-3, with 7 bases matching TRBD2. This CDR3 comprises 15 residues. CDR1 is SGDLS and CDR2 is YYNGEE in the germline V gene. V shed 4 bases and J 2 bases; nucleotides not matched to a gene: 7. CDR3 residues: CASSPRDYLTDTQYF. CDR3 sequence (DNA): TGTGCCAGCAGCCCTCGGGACTACCTCACAGATACGCAGTATTTT.

The table lists this clonotype with a few counts. The CDR3 nucleotides read TGCGCCAGCAGTGAGTCGTCGGCCGGGGAGCTGTTTTTT. Translated: CASSESSAGELFF. The V gene is TRBV10-1, the J gene TRBJ2-2; D call uncertain. V was cut by 0 bases and J by 6 bases, with 5 bases left in between. The CDR3 covers 13 residues. Looked up from germline, CDR1 is WNHNN and CDR2 is SYGVQD (reference sequence).

This clonotype was seen ten or more times. This chain uses TRBV27 with TRBJ2-7; 7 bases match TRBD2. V dropped 3 bases and J dropped 0; count of bases not matched to a gene: 5. Germline V gives CDR1 MNHEY, CDR2 SMNVEV (reference sequence). The CDR3 has 15 residues. Here the CDR3 DNA reads TGTGCCAGCAGTTTGGGGGGGACCCACTCCTACGAGCAGTACTTC. As protein: CASSLGGTHSYEQYF.

This clonotype was recorded a few times. The chain joins TRBV7-9 to TRBJ2-5, with 7 positions matching TRBD1. Unmatched junction bases numbered 7, after V lost 4 bases and J lost 5 bases. Germline V gives CDR1 SEHNR, CDR2 FQNEAQ (reference sequence). This CDR3 comprises 14 residues. CDR3 region: CASSSSDREETQYF. DNA of the CDR3: TGTGCCAGCAGCTCCTCCGACAGGGAGGAGACCCAGTACTTC.

The rearrangement uses TRBV15 and TRBJ2-1; D ambiguous. Germline CDR1 LNHNV, CDR2 YYDKDF (reference sequence). The CDR3 contains 13 residues. Trimming removed 5 bases at V and 7 bases at J, with 12 bases between. This CDR3 is CATSCRMGNEQFF. The CDR3 nucleotides are TGTGCCACCAGCTGTAGGATGGGGAATGAGCAGTTCTTC.

The J gene is TRBJ2-2, the V gene TRBV24-1, with 10 nucleotides matching TRBD1. This CDR3 is 17 amino acids long. Germline V gene data show CDR1 as KGHDR and CDR2 as SFDVKD. V trimming: 3 bases; J trimming: 2 bases; junction bases outside the gene matches: 5. The CDR3 sequence: CATSDPTGGPNTGELFF. CDR3 bases: TGTGCCACCAGTGATCCGACAGGGGGCCCAAACACCGGGGAGCTGTTTTTT.

This clonotype came up many times. The CDR3 spells CAISEPQRGPTEAFF. As DNA, the CDR3 is TGTGCCATCAGTGAGCCTCAACGAGGACCCACTGAAGCTTTCTTT. The chain links TRBV10-3 to TRBJ1-1; D is ambiguous. V lost 2 bases and J lost 4, with 14 bases in between. The CDR3 is made up of 15 amino acids. The germline CDR1 and CDR2 sequences are ENHRY and SYGVKD.

The chain couples TRBV7-9 to TRBJ1-2; D may be TRBD1 (5 bases). The CDR3 is 15 residues long. Trimming removed 5 bases at V and 4 bases at J, with 17 bases between. Germline V gives CDR1 SEHNR, CDR2 FQNEAQ (reference sequence). CDR3 nucleotide sequence: TGTGCCAGCAGCCCCGGGGGGGGGGTTAGCTATGGCTACACCTTC. It yields the protein CASSPGGGVSYGYTF.

This clonotype has ten or more counts. This chain links TRBV29-1 with TRBJ2-1, with 9 bases identical to TRBD2. CDR3 length equals 15 residues. CDR1 is SQVTM and CDR2 is ANQGSEA in the germline V gene. V shed 7 bases, J shed 4 bases, and the junction held 11 bases outside the gene matches. The chain's CDR3 is CSATRGSGRYNEQFF. Written as DNA, the CDR3 is TGCAGCGCTACCCGCGGCAGCGGGAGGTACAATGAGCAGTTCTTC.